The sequence of this TCR beta chain was determined in a study of CD8 T cells in Susac syndrome. The ends were cut back, 1 base at V and 7 bases at J, with 14 bases in the middle. CDR3 length equals 15 residues. CDR1 is LGHNA and CDR2 is YSLEER in the germline V gene. Reverse transcription used about 0.45 to 1 ug RNA and random hexamers. The amplification used immunoSEQ multiplex PCR on TCR beta CDR3; it spanned 54 Vbeta and 13 Jbeta. One entry per CDR3 protein results from TCRdb running MiXCR on the immunoSEQ multiplex PCR reads. Of about 190,000 distinct CDR3 sequences in the sample, approximately 95% were seen once. The CD8+ and CD4+ T cells were negatively isolated, with the TEMRA cells enriched by FACS.

The sequenced sample was CD4+ T cells from PBMCs. The chain is built from TRBV4-3 and TRBJ1-5; weak D call: TRBD1 (5 bases). The TCR comes from a human donor with Susac syndrome. The chain's CDR3 is CASSQGRGDGQPQHF. CDR3 bases: TGCGCCAGCAGCCAAGGACGGGGGGACGGCCAGCCCCAGCATTTT.